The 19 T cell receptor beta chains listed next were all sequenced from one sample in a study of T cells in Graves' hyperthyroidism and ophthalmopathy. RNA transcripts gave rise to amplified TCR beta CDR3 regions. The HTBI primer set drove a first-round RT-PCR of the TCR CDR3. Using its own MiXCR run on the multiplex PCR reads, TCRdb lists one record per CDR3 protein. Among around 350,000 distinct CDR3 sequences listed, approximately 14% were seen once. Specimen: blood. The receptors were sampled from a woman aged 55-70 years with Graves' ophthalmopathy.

CDR3 in DNA: TGTGCCAGCAGCGTAGTTGGTAGCGGCGGGGAGCTGTTTTTT. Protein: CASSVVGSGGELFF. The genes are TRBV9 and TRBJ2-2, with D tentatively TRBD2 (6 bases). The CDR3 extends over 14 amino acids. Germline V gives CDR1 SGDLS, CDR2 YYNGEE. V dropped 0 bases and J dropped 7 bases, with 10 bases sitting between them.

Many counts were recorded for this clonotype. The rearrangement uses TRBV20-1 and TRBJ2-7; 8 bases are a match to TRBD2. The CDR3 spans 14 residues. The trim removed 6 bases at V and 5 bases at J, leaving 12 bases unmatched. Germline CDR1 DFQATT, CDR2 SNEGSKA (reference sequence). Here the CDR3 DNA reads TGCAGTGCCGACGAAGGAGCGGGAGTCAACGAGCAGTACTTC. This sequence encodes CSADEGAGVNEQYF.

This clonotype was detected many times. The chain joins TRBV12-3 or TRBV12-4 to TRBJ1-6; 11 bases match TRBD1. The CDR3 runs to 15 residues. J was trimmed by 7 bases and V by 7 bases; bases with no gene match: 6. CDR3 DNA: TGTGCCAGCACCACTTGGGACAGGGGGAATTCACCCCTCCACTTT. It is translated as CASTTWDRGNSPLHF.

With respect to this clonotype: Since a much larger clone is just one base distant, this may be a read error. This chain's CDR3 is CASSQSAGENQPQHF. In DNA, the CDR3 is TGTGCCAGCAGTCAATCGGCAGGGGAAAATCAGCCCCAGCATTTT. V usage is TRBV2 and J usage is TRBJ1-5, with a weak D call TRBD1 (6 bases). CDR1 and CDR2 from the germline V gene are SNHLY and FYNNEI. Trimming pared 5 bases from V and 4 bases from J, leaving 15 bases between. The CDR3 spans 15 residues.

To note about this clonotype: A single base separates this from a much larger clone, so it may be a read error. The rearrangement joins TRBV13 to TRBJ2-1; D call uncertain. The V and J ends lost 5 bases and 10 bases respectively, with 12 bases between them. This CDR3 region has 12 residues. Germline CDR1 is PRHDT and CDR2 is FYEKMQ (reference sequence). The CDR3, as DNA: TGTGCCAGCAGCCCAACGACGGCCGAGCAGTTCTTC. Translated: CASSPTTAEQFF.

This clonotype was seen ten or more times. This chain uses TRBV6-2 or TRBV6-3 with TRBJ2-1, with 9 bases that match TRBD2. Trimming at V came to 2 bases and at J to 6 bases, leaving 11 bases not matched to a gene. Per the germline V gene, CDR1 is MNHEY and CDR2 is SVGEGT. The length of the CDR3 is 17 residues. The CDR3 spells CASSYGDIAGDSNEQFF. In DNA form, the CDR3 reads TGTGCCAGCAGTTACGGGGATATAGCGGGAGACAGCAATGAGCAGTTCTTC.

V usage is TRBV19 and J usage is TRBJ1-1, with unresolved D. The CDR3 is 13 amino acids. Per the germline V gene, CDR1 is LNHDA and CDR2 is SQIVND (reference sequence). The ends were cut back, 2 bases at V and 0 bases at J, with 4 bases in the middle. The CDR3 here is CASSIWLNTEAFF. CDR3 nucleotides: TGTGCCAGTAGTATATGGCTGAACACTGAAGCTTTCTTT.

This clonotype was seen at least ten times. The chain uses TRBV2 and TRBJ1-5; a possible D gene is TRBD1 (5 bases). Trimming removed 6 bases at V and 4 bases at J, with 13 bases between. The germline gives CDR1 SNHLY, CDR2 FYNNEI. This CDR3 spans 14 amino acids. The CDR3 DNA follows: TGTGCCAGCAGGGACCGGACAACGAATCAGCCCCAGCATTTT. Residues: CASRDRTTNQPQHF. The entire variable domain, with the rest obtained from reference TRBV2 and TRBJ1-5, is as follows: EPEVTQTPSHQVTQMGQEVILRCVPISNHLYFYWYRQILGQKVEFLVSFYNNEISEKSEIFDDQFSVERPDGSNFTLKIRSTKLEDSAMYFCASRDRTTNQPQHFGDGTRLSIL.

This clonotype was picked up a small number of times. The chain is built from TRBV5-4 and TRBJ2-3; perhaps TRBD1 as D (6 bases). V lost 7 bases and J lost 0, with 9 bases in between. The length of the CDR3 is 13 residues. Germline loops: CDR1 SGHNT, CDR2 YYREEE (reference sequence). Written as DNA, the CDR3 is TGTGCCAGCTCGGGACACAGCACAGATACGCAGTATTTT. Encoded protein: CASSGHSTDTQYF.

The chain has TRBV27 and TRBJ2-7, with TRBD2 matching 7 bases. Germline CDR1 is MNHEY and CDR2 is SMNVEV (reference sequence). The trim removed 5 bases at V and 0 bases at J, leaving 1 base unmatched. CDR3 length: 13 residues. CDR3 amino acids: CASSGDYSYEQYF. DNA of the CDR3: TGTGCCAGCAGTGGGGACTACTCCTACGAGCAGTACTTC.

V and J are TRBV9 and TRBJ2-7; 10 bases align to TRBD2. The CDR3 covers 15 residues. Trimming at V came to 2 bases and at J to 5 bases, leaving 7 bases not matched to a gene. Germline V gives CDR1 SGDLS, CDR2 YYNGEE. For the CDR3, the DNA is TGTGCCAGCAGCGTGTCTAGCGGGAGCGGGAACGAGCAGTACTTC. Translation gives CASSVSSGSGNEQYF.

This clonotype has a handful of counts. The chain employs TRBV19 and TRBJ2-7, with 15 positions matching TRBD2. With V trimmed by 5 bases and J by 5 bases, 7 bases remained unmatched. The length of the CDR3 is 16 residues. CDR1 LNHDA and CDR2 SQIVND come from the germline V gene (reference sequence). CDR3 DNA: TGTGCCAGTAGTCGCGCAGGGACTAGCGGGAGGCACGAGCAGTACTTC. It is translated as CASSRAGTSGRHEQYF.

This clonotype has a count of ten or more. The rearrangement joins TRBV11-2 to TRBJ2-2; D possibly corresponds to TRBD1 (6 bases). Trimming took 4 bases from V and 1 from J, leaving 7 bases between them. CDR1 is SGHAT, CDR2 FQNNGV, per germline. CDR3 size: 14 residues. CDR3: CASSWDKNTGELFF. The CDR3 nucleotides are TGTGCCAGCAGCTGGGACAAGAACACCGGGGAGCTGTTTTTT.

The CDR3 is CASSTDRREAGYTF. Here the CDR3 DNA reads TGTGCCAGCAGCACGGACAGGAGGGAAGCAGGCTACACCTTC. The J gene is TRBJ1-2, the V gene TRBV6-1, with 7 positions matching TRBD1. Germline V gene sequence: CDR1 MNHNS, CDR2 SASEGT. V trimming: 6 bases; J trimming: 8 bases; junction bases outside the gene matches: 12. This CDR3 is 14 amino acids long.

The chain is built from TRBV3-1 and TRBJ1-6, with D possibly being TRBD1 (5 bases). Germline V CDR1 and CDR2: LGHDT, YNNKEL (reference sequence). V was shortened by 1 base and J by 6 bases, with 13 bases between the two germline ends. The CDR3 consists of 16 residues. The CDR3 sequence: CASSQVGAGSNSPLHF. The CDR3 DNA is TGTGCCAGCAGCCAAGTTGGGGCCGGCTCTAATTCACCCCTCCACTTT.

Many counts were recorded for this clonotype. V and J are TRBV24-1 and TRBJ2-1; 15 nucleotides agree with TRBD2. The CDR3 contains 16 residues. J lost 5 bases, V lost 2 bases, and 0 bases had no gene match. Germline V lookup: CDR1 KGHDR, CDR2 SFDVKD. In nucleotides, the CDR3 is TGTGCCACCAGTGATTGGACTAGCGGGAGGGACAATGAGCAGTTCTTC. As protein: CATSDWTSGRDNEQFF.

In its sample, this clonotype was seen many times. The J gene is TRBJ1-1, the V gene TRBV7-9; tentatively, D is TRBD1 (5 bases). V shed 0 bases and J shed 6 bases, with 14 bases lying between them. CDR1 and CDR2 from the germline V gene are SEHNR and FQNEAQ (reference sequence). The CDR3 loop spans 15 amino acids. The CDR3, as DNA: TGTGCCAGCAGCTTAGCCCGACAGCAGAGGGCTGAAGCTTTCTTT. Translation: CASSLARQQRAEAFF.

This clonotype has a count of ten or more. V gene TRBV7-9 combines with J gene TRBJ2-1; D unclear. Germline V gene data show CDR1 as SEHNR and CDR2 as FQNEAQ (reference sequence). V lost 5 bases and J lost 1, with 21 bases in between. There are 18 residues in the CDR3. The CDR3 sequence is CASSPQVNLGLSYNEQFF. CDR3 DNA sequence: TGTGCCAGCAGCCCCCAAGTTAACCTTGGGCTATCCTACAATGAGCAGTTCTTC. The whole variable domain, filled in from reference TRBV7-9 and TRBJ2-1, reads DTGVSQNPRHKITKRGQNVTFRCDPISEHNRLYWYRQTLGQGPEFLTYFQNEAQLEKSRLLSDRFSAERPKGSFSTLEIQRTEQGDSAMYLCASSPQVNLGLSYNEQFFGPGTRLTVL.

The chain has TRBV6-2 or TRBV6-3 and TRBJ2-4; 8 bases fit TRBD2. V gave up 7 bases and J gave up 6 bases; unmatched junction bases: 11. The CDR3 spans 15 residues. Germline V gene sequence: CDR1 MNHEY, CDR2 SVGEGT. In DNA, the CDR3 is TGTGCCAGCACCCCTCCCGGGGGGGTGGGAAACATTCAGTACTTC. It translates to CASTPPGGVGNIQYF.